These 21 T cell receptor beta chains came from one sample sequenced in a study of T cells in Graves' hyperthyroidism and ophthalmopathy. The CDR3 regions of TCR beta were amplified from RNA transcripts. Researchers ran a first-round RT-PCR on the TCR CDR3 using the HTBI primer set. TCRdb re-derived calls from the multiplex PCR reads in MiXCR, one entry per CDR3 protein. The sample lists about 580,000 distinct CDR3 sequences; about 43% were seen once. The sequenced sample was peripheral blood or thyroid tissue (not recorded which). Every receptor here comes from a woman aged 18-35 years with Graves' hyperthyroidism.

This clonotype was observed a handful of times. This sequence joins TRBV30 and TRBJ1-1; D call uncertain. V was trimmed by 0 bases and J by 5 bases, leaving 7 bases between them. This CDR3 contains 12 residues. Germline CDR1 reads GTSNPN; CDR2 reads SVGIG (reference sequence). The CDR3 loop is CAWSVRGTEAFF. The CDR3 coding sequence is TGTGCCTGGAGTGTACGGGGAACTGAAGCTTTCTTT.

Details on this clonotype: One end of the junction fails to match germline, which may point to a read error. The chain uses TRBV7-8 and TRBJ2-2; D not certain. The CDR3 runs 8 residues. CDR1 is SGHVS and CDR2 is FQNEAQ in the germline V gene. The CDR3 coding sequence is TGTGCCAGCAGCTTAAAGGTTTTT. It codes for CASSLKVF. Based on the CDR3 plus reference TRBV7-8 and TRBJ2-2, the full variable domain is GAGVSQSPRYKVAKRGQDVALRCDPISGHVSLFWYQQALGQGPEFLTYFQNEAQLDKSGLPSDRFFAERPEGSVSTLKIQRTQQEDSAVYLCASSLKVFGEGSRLTVL.

This clonotype was picked up many times. V is TRBV7-3 and J is TRBJ2-7, with D perhaps given as TRBD1 or TRBD2 (5 bases each). Trimming took 3 bases from V and 3 from J, leaving 12 bases between them. Germline CDR1 reads SGHTA; CDR2 reads FQGTGA. This CDR3 contains 14 residues. CDR3 bases: TGTGCCAGCAGCTTGTCCGGGGCCAGCTACGAGCAGTACTTC. Protein product: CASSLSGASYEQYF.

The chain joins TRBV7-6 to TRBJ2-5, with TRBD2 as a possible D gene (6 bases). V lost 5 bases and J 2 bases, leaving 21 bases between the germline ends. Germline loops: CDR1 SGHVS, CDR2 FNYEAQ. The CDR3 loop spans 17 amino acids. The CDR3 spells CASSPAGLVFRQETQYF. CDR3 DNA sequence: TGTGCCAGCAGCCCAGCGGGTTTAGTTTTCAGGCAAGAGACCCAGTACTTC.

This clonotype was seen ten or more times. The chain has TRBV11-2 and TRBJ1-4; 7 nucleotides align to TRBD1. Trimming removed 6 bases from V and 3 bases from J; junction bases left unmatched: 7. The V gene's germline CDR1 is SGHAT and CDR2 FQNNGV. This CDR3 comprises 15 residues. CDR3 protein: CASRSPGGANEKLFF. The CDR3 DNA reads as TGTGCCAGCAGATCCCCAGGGGGAGCTAATGAAAAACTGTTTTTT.

The chain has TRBV11-2 and TRBJ1-2; 8 bases line up with TRBD1. The CDR3 length is 15 residues. With 8 bases clipped from V and 0 bases from J, the junction kept 8 bases outside the gene matches. CDR1 is SGHAT, CDR2 FQNNGV, per germline. CDR3 amino acids: CASRQGRISNYGYTF. Here the CDR3 DNA reads TGTGCCAGCCGACAGGGGCGGATATCTAACTATGGCTACACCTTC.

Of note for this clonotype: The junction does not match germline at one end; this may be a read error. V gene TRBV5-1 combines with J gene TRBJ1-1, with a weak D call TRBD1 (6 bases). CDR3 size: 15 residues. The germline V gene encodes CDR1 SGHRS and CDR2 YFSETQ. The CDR3 sequence is CASSNPTGMETEAFF. DNA for the CDR3: TGTGCCAGCAGCAACCCCACAGGGATGGAGACTGAAGCTTTCTTT.

The chain has TRBV12-3 or TRBV12-4 and TRBJ2-5; tentative D call: TRBD1 (7 bases). The CDR3 runs 14 residues. V was cut by 4 bases and J by 5 bases, with 14 bases left in between. The CDR3 sequence is CASSSAGGLETQYF. CDR3 in DNA: TGTGCCAGCAGTTCCGCAGGGGGGCTTGAGACCCAGTACTTC.

J is TRBJ1-5 and V is TRBV20-1, with 7 bases aligning to TRBD1. Germline assignment: CDR1 DFQATT and CDR2 SNEGSKA (reference sequence). This CDR3 region has 12 residues. After removal of 3 bases from V and 4 bases from J, the junction contained 0 bases not matched to a gene. CDR3 sequence: CSARGQNQPQHF. The CDR3 coding sequence is TGCAGTGCTAGGGGACAGAATCAGCCCCAGCATTTT.

The chain combines TRBV4-2 with TRBJ2-1; D remains unclear. Per the germline V gene, CDR1 is LGHNA and CDR2 is YNFKEQ. Trimming removed 8 bases at V and 10 bases at J, with 21 bases between. This CDR3 comprises 14 residues. CDR3 amino acids: CASAVGLVAREQFF. The CDR3 DNA is TGTGCCAGCGCCGTGGGTCTCGTAGCTCGAGAGCAGTTCTTC.

The chain has TRBV11-3 and TRBJ2-2; 7 nucleotides match TRBD2. CDR1 and CDR2 (germline): SGHNT, YENEEA. This CDR3 region has 16 residues. Unmatched junction bases numbered 7, after V lost 5 bases and J lost 1 base. The CDR3 spells CASSAELARNTGELFF. The CDR3 DNA reads as TGTGCCAGCAGCGCAGAACTAGCGAGGAACACCGGGGAGCTGTTTTTT.

This clonotype was counted at least ten times. The V call is TRBV6-5, the J call TRBJ2-5; possibly TRBD1 for D (5 bases). The V and J ends lost 6 bases and 2 bases respectively, with 13 bases between them. The V gene's germline CDR1 is MNHEY and CDR2 SVGAGI. This CDR3 contains 14 residues. This CDR3 is CASRSQDIQETQYF. Written as DNA, the CDR3 is TGTGCCAGCAGGTCACAGGACATACAAGAGACCCAGTACTTC.

A note on this clonotype: At one boundary the junction diverges from the germline segment, which might be a read error. The chain uses TRBV12-3 or TRBV12-4 and TRBJ2-6; 11 bases are a match to TRBD1. The CDR3 has 16 residues. CDR3 in amino acids: CAGRTGGNTGANVLTF. The CDR3, as DNA: TGTGCCGGCAGGACAGGGGGCAACACCGGGGCCAACGTCCTGACTTTC.

This clonotype appeared a few times. A much larger clone lies a single base off, so this may be a read error. The CDR3 here is CASSLADRTGNTTYF. The CDR3 nucleotides are TGTGCCAGCAGCTTAGCAGATAGAACTGGAAACACCACATATTTT. The chain carries TRBV7-9 and TRBJ1-3, with D uncertain. The CDR3 is made up of 15 amino acids. Germline lookup yields CDR1 SEHNR and CDR2 FQNEAQ (reference sequence).

This clonotype was recorded many times. This chain connects TRBV5-5 to TRBJ1-4; 8 nucleotides line up with TRBD1. Germline V gives CDR1 SGHKS, CDR2 YYEKEE (reference sequence). The ends lost 0 bases at V and 8 bases at J; junction bases unmatched: 9. This CDR3 comprises 16 residues. DNA for the CDR3: TGTGCCAGCAGCTTGGACTCACAGGGGGAGGTCGAAAAACTGTTTTTT. It is translated as CASSLDSQGEVEKLFF. Based on the CDR3 plus reference TRBV5-5 and TRBJ1-4, the full variable domain is DAGVTQSPTHLIKTRGQQVTLRCSPISGHKSVSWYQQVLGQGPQFIFQYYEKEERGRGNFPDRFSARQFPNYSSELNVNALLLGDSALYLCASSLDSQGEVEKLFFGSGTQLSVL.

This clonotype was counted many times. The rearrangement uses TRBV5-1 and TRBJ1-1; 8 nucleotides agree with TRBD1. The CDR3 runs 14 residues. With 3 bases clipped from V and 2 bases from J, the junction kept 3 bases outside the gene matches. Germline values: CDR1 SGHRS, CDR2 YFSETQ. Here the CDR3 DNA reads TGCGCCAGCAGCTGGGGACAGGCTAACACTGAAGCTTTCTTT. Protein sequence: CASSWGQANTEAFF.

The chain employs TRBV20-1 and TRBJ2-5, with D perhaps TRBD1 (6 bases). CDR1 is DFQATT, CDR2 SNEGSKA, per germline (reference sequence). The CDR3 extends over 14 amino acids. The V end was cut by 4 bases, the J end by 5 bases, with 17 bases between. DNA of the CDR3: TGCAGTGCTATTAGCGACAGGTGGGACGAGACCCAGTACTTC. Protein product: CSAISDRWDETQYF.

DNA of the CDR3: TGTGCCAGCAGCTTATGGGGTGATGAAAAACTGTTTTTT. This codes for CASSLWGDEKLFF. The chain combines TRBV7-9 with TRBJ1-4, with D hard to call. Looked up from germline, CDR1 is SEHNR and CDR2 is FQNEAQ (reference sequence). The CDR3 consists of 13 residues. The V and J ends lost 2 bases and 6 bases respectively, with 7 bases between them. The variable domain in full, completed from reference TRBV7-9 and TRBJ1-4, reads DTGVSQNPRHKITKRGQNVTFRCDPISEHNRLYWYRQTLGQGPEFLTYFQNEAQLEKSRLLSDRFSAERPKGSFSTLEIQRTEQGDSAMYLCASSLWGDEKLFFGSGTQLSVL.

Many counts were recorded for this clonotype. This chain links TRBV5-1 with TRBJ1-2; D gene unclear. Trimming removed 2 bases from V and 4 bases from J, with 12 bases in between. This CDR3 region has 14 residues. The germline CDR1 and CDR2 sequences are SGHRS and YFSETQ. The CDR3 protein is CASSLWTASYGYTF. The CDR3 DNA is TGCGCCAGCAGCTTATGGACGGCCTCCTATGGCTACACCTTC.

The chain is built from TRBV7-9 and TRBJ2-7; D is unresolved. Trimming cost V 6 bases and J 2 bases, with 11 bases left between them. Looked up from germline, CDR1 is SEHNR and CDR2 is FQNEAQ (reference sequence). The CDR3 runs to 13 residues. The CDR3 is CASRGDGAYEQYF. The CDR3 bases are TGTGCCAGCAGGGGCGACGGAGCCTACGAGCAGTACTTC.

V usage is TRBV6-5 and J usage is TRBJ1-2, with a tentative D call TRBD1 (6 bases). The germline V and J ends were trimmed by 5 bases and 5 bases, with 18 bases remaining between them. This CDR3 comprises 15 residues. Germline values: CDR1 MNHEY, CDR2 SVGAGI. CDR3 region: CASSHFAGAPYGYTF. The DNA for the CDR3 is TGTGCCAGCAGTCATTTTGCAGGGGCTCCATATGGCTACACCTTC.